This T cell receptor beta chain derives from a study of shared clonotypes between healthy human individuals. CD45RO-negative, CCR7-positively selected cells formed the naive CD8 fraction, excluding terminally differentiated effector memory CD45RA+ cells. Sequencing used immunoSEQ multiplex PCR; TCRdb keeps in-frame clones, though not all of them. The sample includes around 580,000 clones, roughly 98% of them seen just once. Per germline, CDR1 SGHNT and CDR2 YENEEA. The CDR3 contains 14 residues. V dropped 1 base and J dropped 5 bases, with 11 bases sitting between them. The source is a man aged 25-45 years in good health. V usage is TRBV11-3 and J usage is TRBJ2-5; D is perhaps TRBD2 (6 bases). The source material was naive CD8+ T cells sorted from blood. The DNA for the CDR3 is TGTGCCAGCAGCTTAGCGGGAGTGGATGAGACCCAGTACTTC. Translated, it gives CASSLAGVDETQYF.